The TCR beta chain under discussion was sequenced for a study of beta chain features in type 1 diabetes. Study overall: All samples yielded 85 million to 130 million examined sorted cells.

Germline-derived CDR1 and CDR2 are MNHNS and SASEGT. CDR3 length: 14 amino acids. V dropped 6 bases and J dropped 2; count of bases not matched to a gene: 6. This clone was picked up a small number of times. Its antigen is not identified. Sorting based on CD45RO/CCR7/CD25/CD127/CD95/CD27 separated CD4+ naive, central memory, regulatory and stem cell-like memory cells. Study-wide results and caveats: Type 1 diabetes patients had moderately but significantly shorter TCRB CDR3s in all four CD4+ subsets.

TCRB transcripts that were expressed got sequenced, as all of the isolated RNA had been reverse transcribed. Sequencing used immunoSEQ multiplex PCR; TCRdb keeps in-frame clones, though not all of them. The sample has 130,000 to 150,000 clones, around 8.7% seen once; the top ten hold 0.6% to 0.85%. The sequencing sample was made of central memory CD4+ T cells from blood. This TCR was recovered from a man aged 18-30 years in good health. J is TRBJ2-7 and V is TRBV6-1; 8 nucleotides agree with TRBD1. The CDR3 DNA reads as TGTGCCAGCAGATTAGGGGGACAGGCCTACGAGCAGTACTTC. Residues: CASRLGGQAYEQYF.